The entry below describes one T cell receptor (beta chain). V lost 3 bases to trimming and J lost 7 bases, with 10 bases between them. The germline V gene has CDR1 SGHTA and CDR2 FQGNSA. There are 13 residues in the CDR3. TCRdb fed the RT-PCR reads into MiXCR, producing one record per CDR3 protein. The data show about 680,000 distinct CDR3 sequences, with approximately 15% seen just once and 3.6% held by the top ten. The TCR comes from a female donor in good health, serving as a healthy control. Sequencing was done on a sample of memory CD4+ T cells from blood. The chain links TRBV7-2 to TRBJ2-1; D call uncertain. CDR3 in amino acids: CASSFSLVNEQFF. CDR3 in DNA: TGTGCCAGCAGCTTTTCTTTAGTAAATGAGCAGTTCTTC.